The rows below give T cell receptor beta chains drawn from one sample of a study of T cell responses to AZD1222 COVID-19 vaccine. Sequenced by immunoSEQ multiplex PCR; TCRdb stores in-frame clones only, minus some. The table has more than 95,000 clones, about 92% seen once. This sample comprised peripheral blood, obtained on day 0 of AZD1222 vaccination. The receptors were sampled from an adult in good health. Both conserved end residues are part of each CDR3. Each record gives: D gene, V gene, J gene, clone size, CDR3 DNA, CDR3 protein. D genes are given only for firm matches. Size is stated for part of the rows, as once, few or many counts, or as a class when the clone is expanded.

>-|TRBV30|TRBJ2-1|-
TGTGCCTGGATCCCCCGGGCCAACAATGAGCAGTTCTTC
CAWIPRANNEQFF
>-|TRBV5-1|TRBJ1-2|few
TGCGCCAGCAACTGGGGGGGTGTGAACTATGGCTACACCTTC
CASNWGGVNYGYTF
>TRBD1|TRBV29-1|TRBJ1-2|-
TGCAGCGCCCGACAGGGGGCCTCCCCCTATGGCTACACCTTC
CSARQGASPYGYTF
>TRBD1|TRBV2|TRBJ1-6|-
TGTGCCAGCACTTTTGGGACAGTTGATAATTCACCCCTCCACTTT
CASTFGTVDNSPLHF
>TRBD2|TRBV24-1|TRBJ2-3|-
TGTGCCACCAGTGATCGTCACCTAGCGGGAGAGACAGATACGCAGTATTTT
CATSDRHLAGETDTQYF
>-|TRBV6-6|TRBJ2-1|-
TGTGCCAGCAGAGACGACCGACATGAGCAGTTCTTC
CASRDDRHEQFF
>TRBD1|TRBV10-1|TRBJ1-5|few
TGCGCCAGCAGGCCAGGGCAGGGGGCTGGGGAAAGCAATCAGCCCCAGCATTTT
CASRPGQGAGESNQPQHF
>-|TRBV30|TRBJ2-7|-
TGTGCCTGGAGTGTACTCTATGGCGAGCAGTACTTC
CAWSVLYGEQYF
>-|TRBV2|TRBJ1-1|-
TGTGCCAGCACCGGAGACTCTGAAGCTTTCTTT
CASTGDSEAFF
>-|TRBV2|TRBJ2-2|few
TGTGCCAGCAGGGCGGACAGCAGCGGGGAGCTGTTTTTT
CASRADSSGELFF
>-|TRBV19|TRBJ2-1|-
TGTGCCAGTAGTATGGGACCTTCCTTAGGTGAGCAGTTCTTC
CASSMGPSLGEQFF
>-|TRBV18|TRBJ2-3|-
TGTGCCAGCTCATCGGACCTCACAGATACGCAGTATTTT
CASSSDLTDTQYF
>-|TRBV5-1|TRBJ1-1|-
TGCGCCAGCAGCTTGGAACAGCCGGAGACTGAAGCTTTCTTT
CASSLEQPETEAFF
>-|TRBV15|TRBJ1-3|-
TGTGCCACCAGCAGAGCTACGGCCTCTGGAAACACCATATATTTT
CATSRATASGNTIYF
>-|TRBV18|TRBJ1-1|-
TGTGCCAGCTCACCACCGGGTGCAAGAATGAACACTGAAGCTTTCTTT
CASSPPGARMNTEAFF
>-|TRBV6-5|TRBJ2-7|-
TGTGCCAGCAGTTACTCCCACGGCGGAAGTACCTACGAGCAGTACTTC
CASSYSHGGSTYEQYF
>TRBD2|TRBV25-1|TRBJ2-1|-
TGTGCCAGCAGTAGCGGGAGGGAGCAGTTCTTC
CASSSGREQFF
>-|TRBV14|TRBJ1-5|-
TGTGCCAGCAGCCAATCTGGGAATCAGCCCCAGCATTTT
CASSQSGNQPQHF
>TRBD1|TRBV7-7|TRBJ2-5|once
TGTGCCAGCAGCCTCGGACAGGGAGGCCAAGAGACCCAGTACTTC
CASSLGQGGQETQYF
>-|TRBV20-1|TRBJ1-1|once
TGCAGTGCTAGACCGTCGCTTGAAGCTTTCTTT
CSARPSLEAFF
>-|TRBV6-5|TRBJ2-7|-
TGTGCCAGCAGCCCCCTCAGGCTTATCTACGAGCAGTACTTC
CASSPLRLIYEQYF
>-|TRBV28|TRBJ2-7|-
TGTGCCAGCAGTCGACTAGTACGCGAGCAGTACTTC
CASSRLVREQYF
>-|TRBV25-1|TRBJ2-3|-
TGTGCCAGCAGTGACCCTGAGGTGGGGTCGTCCACAGATACGCAGTATTTT
CASSDPEVGSSTDTQYF
>-|TRBV7-9|TRBJ2-7|-
TGTGCCAGCAGCTCCCAAACCTCCTACGAGCAGTACTTC
CASSSQTSYEQYF
>TRBD2|TRBV9|TRBJ2-7|once
TGTGCCAGCAGCGTAGGGGGTCTAGCGGGAGGGTACGAGCAGTACTTC
CASSVGGLAGGYEQYF
>-|TRBV24-1|TRBJ2-1|-
TGTGCCACCAGTGATCCCCACAATGAGCAGTTCTTC
CATSDPHNEQFF